The clone carrying this TCR beta chain was seen a few times. The antigen remains unidentified. A junction end diverges from the germline sequence, so it may reflect a read error. The data were taken from a study of beta chain features in type 1 diabetes. The whole isolated RNA underwent reverse transcription, so sequencing captured expressed TCRB transcripts. Only in-frame clones appear in the TCRdb table, and some are missing; sequencing was by immunoSEQ multiplex PCR. The table lists 680,000 or so clones, 15% to 19% of them singletons, with approximately 0.087% in the top ten. Germline values: CDR1 SSHAT, CDR2 FNYEAQ (reference sequence). The CDR3 runs to 14 residues. Study-wide results and caveats: Patients' naive, central memory and Treg TCRB repertoires seemed closer to one another than those of healthy donors. Although PCR might favor shorter templates, it would do so equally in patients and controls. There was a moderate but significant shortening of TCRB CDR3s in all four CD4+ subsets of Type 1 diabetes patients.

The chain carries TRBV7-7 and TRBJ2-5; no definite D call. The sample comprised naive CD4+ T cells from blood. The clonotype comes from a man aged 18 to 29 in good health. In DNA form, the CDR3 reads TGTGCTAGCAGCTTTAACATCGGATTAGAGACCCAGTACTTC. It specifies CASSFNIGLETQYF.